The clone carrying this T cell receptor (beta chain) has only one observation. The junction had 10 bases not matched to a gene; V was cut back by 4 bases and J by 3 bases. Germline CDR1 reads SGHDT; CDR2 reads YYEEEE. CDR3 length: 18 amino acids. The data belong to a study of cytomegalovirus exposure and HLA in healthy donors. Study information: The approximately 130 validation repertoires and the 650 to 850 first-cohort repertoires shared a platform, a later analysis reported.

Profiled with immunoSEQ multiplex PCR; TCRdb holds only in-frame clones, not every one. The sample consists of under 250,000 clones, more than 85% of them appearing once. The chain combines TRBV5-6 with TRBJ2-2; 12 nucleotides match TRBD2. This clonotype was obtained from a man between 18 and 29 years old in good health and CMV-seropositive. The sequenced material came from PBMCs. As DNA, the CDR3 is TGTGCCAGCAGCGAGACTAGCGGGAGTGGGTTGTACACCGGGGAGCTGTTTTTT. This codes for CASSETSGSGLYTGELFF.